This T cell receptor (beta chain) was sequenced in a study of T cell responses to AZD1222 COVID-19 vaccine. Regarding the study as a whole: Spike-specific TCR breadth rose after two AZD1222 doses, and depth rose as well.

V lost 2 bases and J lost 5, with 10 bases in between. The CDR3 is 14 residues long. Germline CDR1 and CDR2: SGHTA and FQGNSA. Method: immunoSEQ multiplex PCR; TCRdb's copy keeps in-frame clones and lacks some. The table includes approximately 130,000 clones, 93% detected once. In the case of this clone: Its antigen is still unknown.

The chain is built from TRBV7-2 and TRBJ1-5; D is perhaps TRBD1 (5 bases). This sample comprised peripheral blood, obtained on day 0 of AZD1222 vaccination. This sequence originates from an adult in good health. CDR3 DNA sequence: TGTGCCAGCAGCTTACTAGCGGGGGATCAGCCCCAGCATTTT. Protein product: CASSLLAGDQPQHF.